This TCR beta chain emerged from a study of blood T cell repertoires in COVID-19. About the research overall: The cDNA or gDNA used as material had been derived from T cells, B-cell-depleted T cells, or PBMCs.

V shed 0 bases and J shed 1 base, with 11 bases lying between them. This CDR3 spans 16 amino acids. CDR1 LGHDT and CDR2 YNNKEL come from the germline V gene (reference sequence). This table comes from immunoSEQ multiplex PCR, and its TCRdb copy is limited to in-frame clones, with some not included. This table holds some 120,000 clones, roughly 83% found once. The V and J genes are TRBV3-1 (or the pseudogene TRBV3-2) and TRBJ2-3; D gene unclear. Material: peripheral blood. This sequence originates from a human donor in a cohort sampled during active COVID-19. This chain's CDR3 is CASSQEGLVGTDTQYF. CDR3 DNA: TGTGCCAGCAGCCAAGAAGGTCTAGTTGGCACAGATACGCAGTATTTT.